This T cell receptor (beta chain) was identified during a study of T cell repertoires in cytomegalovirus infection. Study context: Selected CMV epitopes included recently identified HLA-C-restricted ones as well as well-studied HLA-B-restricted ones. Based on public TCR beta signatures, there were indications of CMV infection and of a matching HLA type.

TCRdb fed the reads into MiXCR, producing one record per CDR3 protein. This table has under 500,000 distinct CDR3 sequences, roughly 43% appearing once. This clonotype has just a few counts. What it recognizes is unknown. Findings of the study overall: Carriers of CMV and the relevant HLA type were discriminated by public TCR beta frequency. There were HLA-C-restricted CMV-specific TCR beta clonotypes dominating the ex vivo response.

Germline V gene sequence: CDR1 MNHEY, CDR2 SVGAGI. The CDR3 is 17 amino acids. V was clipped by 0 bases and J by 2 bases, with 17 bases between them. Sample: cultured PBMCs, taken from culture after CMV antigen stimulation. V is TRBV6-5 and J is TRBJ2-7, with no clear D. This TCR derives from a human donor in good health (CMV status not recorded). Some clones in this sample may be carry-over from other donors' samples. CDR3 sequence: CASSYSSPQITTYEQYF. For the CDR3, the DNA is TGTGCCAGCAGTTACTCCAGCCCCCAGATTACCACCTACGAGCAGTACTTC.